This TCR beta chain originates from a study of blood T cell repertoires in COVID-19 (dated by TCRdb to the early 2020s). Study-wide context: Collaborator samples came from the United States, Italy and Spain and covered acute and convalescent phases of COVID-19. The dataset comprised deeply sampled blood TCRbeta repertoires from subjects exposed to, actively infected with, or recovered from COVID-19. Where available, HLA class I and class II types were taken from metadata supplied by the sample provider and were not determined by assay-based typing. The samples were drawn from the first 160 participants of the ongoing ImmuneRACE study and from 1,254 subjects provided by 6 global collaborators. The material from the prospective study consisted of cDNA or gDNA derived from T cells, B-cell-depleted T cells, or PBMCs. Sample metadata almost always included a de-identified subject ID, COVID-19 status, age in years and sex. The repertoires were released in a freely available public database meant as a resource for research on the immune response to SARS-CoV-2. The paper's findings and limits, for the study overall: The quantity of clinical and demographic metadata differed by source and by participant and was supplied without curation.

This clone turned up a few times. The antigen it recognizes is unknown. Within one base of it there is no much larger clone, and no base qualities were kept. TCRbeta CDR3 regions were amplified from genomic DNA by means of the immunoSEQ Assay, a bias-controlled multiplex PCR. In the paper's pipeline: The number of nucleated cells in each sample was estimated from the amplification of reference gene primers within the assay. To quantify the absolute abundance of each unique TCRbeta CDR3 rearrangement, sequence reads were collapsed and filtered. For each sample, productive Simpson clonality was calculated by taking the square root of Simpson's diversity index across productive rearrangements. TCRdb stores this immuneACCESS table with in-frame sequences only. Part of the clones is absent; in the studies checked, under half of the shortfall reflects unresolved V genes, and no reason is known for the rest. The V and J calls and clone size come from that table; D and trimming were worked out from the DNA. This sample has roughly 150,000 clones in its table, and around 88% of those were observed once. The ten largest clones take up roughly 30% of the sample.

The cysteine opens and the phenylalanine closes a CDR3 of 15 amino acids. Only the CDR3 portion is preserved as DNA: 45 bases, with reading frame beginning at the first base. The germline V gene yields SGHTA for CDR1 and FQGNSA for CDR2. Unmatched junction bases come to 4, with V trimmed by 1 base and J by 2 bases. Each collaborating institution followed its own protocols to collect whole blood in K2EDTA tubes. For TCRbeta analysis, collaborators shipped samples as frozen whole blood, isolated PBMCs, or DNA extracted from either of those sample types. This receptor was identified in a human donor in a cohort sampled during active COVID-19. This chain joins TRBV7-2 to TRBJ2-7; 8 middle bases align to TRBD1. Sequencing was done on a sample of peripheral blood. The encoded CDR3 is CASSLEAGGPYEQYF. The DNA is as follows: TGTGCCAGCAGCTTAGAGGCAGGGGGCCCCTACGAGCAGTACTTC.